This note documents a single TCR beta chain sequence. Original processing methods: Researchers report that nucleated cell counts were estimated from reference gene primer amplification. Sequencing was performed with immunoSEQ multiplex PCR; in TCRdb, only in-frame clones are kept and a portion is missing. V and J calls and clone size are copied from that table; D and trimming were computed from the DNA. This table has under 150,000 clones, about 80% appearing once. This specimen belongs to a study of blood T cell repertoires in COVID-19. The wider study: Material from acute and convalescent COVID-19 was sourced from the United States, Italy and Spain. PBMCs, B-cell-depleted T cells, or T cells provided the cDNA or gDNA that made up the material.

Recruitment covered about two dozen US areas and drew participants whose ages spanned roughly 18 to 89 years. The TCR was taken from a man in his forties with acute COVID-19. What was sequenced was PBMCs or T cells enriched from blood (not recorded which).

The DNA of the CDR3 is TGTGCCAGCAGCTCCCAGGGGTCCGGCAATCAGCCCCAGCATTTT. This translates into CASSSQGSGNQPQHF. V gene TRBV7-2 combines with J gene TRBJ1-5; a possible D gene is TRBD1 (6 bases). The CDR3 has 15 amino acids. From germline, CDR1 is SGHTA and CDR2 FQGNSA. V was pared by 4 bases and J by 2 bases, with 12 bases between.